The TCR beta chain described here comes from a study of T cell repertoires in cytomegalovirus infection. This clonotype was seen at least ten times. TCRdb re-called the reads with MiXCR, one entry per CDR3 protein. In the table there are under 350,000 distinct CDR3 sequences, more than 8% of which are singletons. V shed 5 bases, J shed 0 bases, and the junction held 6 bases outside the gene matches. CDR3 length: 15 amino acids. This chain links TRBV12-3 or TRBV12-4 with TRBJ1-1; 7 nucleotides match TRBD1. Source material: PBMCs. The receptor comes from a human donor in good health (CMV status not recorded). Some clones in this sample may be carry-over from other donors' samples. CDR3 sequence: CASSPRQGMNTEAFF. CDR3 coding DNA: TGTGCCAGCAGTCCCCGACAGGGAATGAACACTGAAGCTTTCTTT.